This is a list of T cell receptor beta chains from one sample in a study of identical twins. TCRdb reanalysed the 5' RACE reads using MiXCR and keeps one entry per CDR3 protein. The table includes about 1.7 million distinct CDR3 sequences, less than 35% detected once. The sequencing input was cord blood. These receptor sequences come from a newborn girl in good health. Each CDR3 is given with its conserved first and last residue. The D gene is left open where the match is weak. Some rows mark clone size as missing; the rest say once, few, many or name a class of expanded clone.

NA TRBJ2-7 NA TRBV9 TGTGCCAGCAGCGTAAACCCGGGAATTATCTACGAGCAGTACTTC CASSVNPGIIYEQYF
NA TRBJ2-3 TRBD2 TRBV3-1 TGCGCCAGCAGCCCACGGGGGGTCCTCACAGATACGCAGTATTTT CASSPRGVLTDTQYF
NA TRBJ2-3 TRBD2 TRBV4-2 TGTGCCAGCAGCCGAACCAGGTCTAGCGGGGGATTTCCTAGCACAGATACGCAGTATTTT CASSRTRSSGGFPSTDTQYF
many TRBJ2-5 NA TRBV27 TGTGCCAGCAGTTTAGCCAGGGGGACTCAAGAGACCCAGTACTTC CASSLARGTQETQYF
few TRBJ2-4 NA TRBV9 TGTGCCAGCAGCGTAGAACAGGGAAACATTCAGTACTTC CASSVEQGNIQYF
few TRBJ2-7 TRBD1 TRBV4-1 TGCGCCAGCAGCCTCGGACAGGCCTCGCACCCCTACGAGCAGTACTTC CASSLGQASHPYEQYF
few TRBJ1-5 TRBD1 TRBV20-1 TGCAGTGCTTGGACAGGGACTGGCAATCAGCCCCAGCATTTT CSAWTGTGNQPQHF
few TRBJ2-1 TRBD2 TRBV6-5 TGTGCCAGCAGTGCGCGAGCGGGAGAGAAGAATGAGCAGTTCTTC CASSARAGEKNEQFF
NA TRBJ1-2 NA TRBV2 TGTGCCAGCCGTGATCGGGCCCACTATGGCTACACCTTC CASRDRAHYGYTF
NA TRBJ1-2 NA TRBV6-5 TGTGCCAGCAGTTACGAGATGAACTATGGCTACACCTTC CASSYEMNYGYTF
NA TRBJ2-7 NA TRBV5-1 TGCGCCAGCAGCTTGGGAAGCGGGCAATCCTACAATGAGCAGTACTTC CASSLGSGQSYNEQYF
NA TRBJ1-2 NA TRBV18 TGTGCCAGCTCACTGAGGTTTAACTATGGCTACACCTTC CASSLRFNYGYTF
NA TRBJ2-2 NA TRBV5-1 TGCGCCAGCAGCTTGCCTGCGGGGTACACCGGGGAGCTGTTTTTT CASSLPAGYTGELFF
NA TRBJ1-6 NA TRBV14 TGTGCCAGCAGCTATCAGCAAAATTCACCCCTCCACTTT CASSYQQNSPLHF
many TRBJ2-7 NA TRBV29-1 TGCAGCGTTGCGCCTCCCAACGAGCAGTACTTC CSVAPPNEQYF
NA TRBJ1-5 NA TRBV27 TGTGCCAGCAGGGGCCCTTGGGGCAATCAGCCCCAGCATTTT CASRGPWGNQPQHF
NA TRBJ2-7 NA TRBV7-2 TGTGCCAGCAGCAAGGGAGACTCCTACAATGAGCAGTACTTC CASSKGDSYNEQYF
NA TRBJ2-3 NA TRBV10-3 TGTGCCATCAAGGGGGGGACGGGGGGCCTCACAGATACGCAGTATTTT CAIKGGTGGLTDTQYF
few TRBJ2-5 NA TRBV7-6 TGTGCCAGCAGCCCGCCGTCCGGGCCCAGGGGGGACAATGAGCAGTACTTC CASSPPSGPRGDNEQYF
NA TRBJ2-7 NA TRBV28 TGTGCCAGCAGTTTCTATACCCTCAGGGATTACGAGCAGTACTTC CASSFYTLRDYEQYF
NA TRBJ1-1 NA TRBV12-3/TRBV12-4 TGTGCCAGCAGTCCTAACAGGGACACTGAAGCTTTCTTT CASSPNRDTEAFF
NA TRBJ1-1 NA TRBV2 TGTGCCAGCAGAGCGAAGGAGACCACTGAAGCTTTCTTT CASRAKETTEAFF
once TRBJ2-3 TRBD2 TRBV20-1 TGCAGTGCTACGGGGGGGCCAGGAGATACGCAGTATTTT CSATGGPGDTQYF
once TRBJ1-5 TRBD1 TRBV11-2 TGTGCCAGCAGCTTAGTAGCAGGGGGTAGTCAGCCCCAGCATTTT CASSLVAGGSQPQHF
few TRBJ2-1 TRBD2 TRBV14 TGTGCCAGCAGCAAACAGGCTACTAGCGCGGGGCAGTTCTTC CASSKQATSAGQFF
NA TRBJ1-6 NA TRBV4-2 TGTGCCAGCACCCAAGTTACTGGGGCACCCCTCCACTTT CASTQVTGAPLHF
few TRBJ2-5 NA TRBV25-1 TGTGCCAGCAGTGCACAGGCGGCCCTACGTAATGAGCAGTACTTC CASSAQAALRNEQYF
NA TRBJ2-1 NA TRBV2 TGTGCCAGCAGTGAATGGGGAGAGAATGAGCAGTTCTTC CASSEWGENEQFF
NA TRBJ1-2 NA TRBV9 TGTGCCAGCAGCGTGTGGGAGACTAACTATGGCTACACCTTC CASSVWETNYGYTF
many TRBJ2-7 NA TRBV2 TGTGCCAGCAGCGGGCCTTACTACGAGCAGTACTTC CASSGPYYEQYF
NA TRBJ2-7 NA TRBV27 TGTGCCAGCAGCCAGAGACGGGACTGGTCCTACAATGAGCAGTACTTC CASSQRRDWSYNEQYF
NA TRBJ2-3 NA TRBV9 TGTGCCAGCAGCAAACCCCCGGGACTAGATACGCAGTATTTT CASSKPPGLDTQYF
few TRBJ2-1 NA TRBV7-9 TGTGCCAGCAGCCAACTTTTTGGCCCAGTCGATGAGCAGTTCTTC CASSQLFGPVDEQFF
NA TRBJ1-1 NA TRBV12-3/TRBV12-4 TGTGCCAGCAGCCCAGGAGGGGGAGCTTCCTTT CASSPGGGASF
NA TRBJ2-3 NA TRBV12-3/TRBV12-4 TGTGCCAGCAGTTTACGGGTCCTAGGAGATACGCAGTATTTT CASSLRVLGDTQYF
NA TRBJ2-1 NA TRBV7-9 TGTGCCAGCAGCACTACTTCCCCTAACAATGAGCAGTTCTTC CASSTTSPNNEQFF
few TRBJ2-1 NA TRBV21-1 TGTGCCAGCAGCAAATCAAATACTAGCGGGGGGGCCAATGAGCAGTTCTTC CASSKSNTSGGANEQFF
once TRBJ1-1 NA TRBV20-1 TGCAGTGCTAGAGGGGCACCTCACACTGAAGCTTTCTTT CSARGAPHTEAFF
many TRBJ1-2 NA TRBV10-3 TGTGCCATCAGCCTTTCTAGTGTCTCTGGCTACACCTTC CAISLSSVSGYTF
NA TRBJ2-7 NA TRBV21-1 TGTGCCAGCAGCAAACGTGAGGGCAGCCTAGTCTACGAGCAGTACTTC CASSKREGSLVYEQYF
NA TRBJ2-1 NA TRBV18 TGTGCCAGCTCCCTTGCTAGCGCGGTGGGTGAGCAGTTCTTC CASSLASAVGEQFF
few TRBJ2-1 TRBD1 TRBV12-3/TRBV12-4 TGTGCCAGCAGTTCAGGGGGCAGGGCGTACAATGAGCAGTTCTTC CASSSGGRAYNEQFF
NA TRBJ2-7 TRBD1 TRBV6-1 TGTGCCATCAGAAGCACGACAGGGGGAACCTACGAGCAGTACTTC CAIRSTTGGTYEQYF
NA TRBJ1-2 NA TRBV19 TGTGCCAGTAGTATCGGGGGGCGGACCTATGGCTACACCTTC CASSIGGRTYGYTF
NA TRBJ2-1 NA TRBV6-5 TGTGCCAGCAGTTACTCTAGCGCCTTAGGGGATGAGCAGTTCTTC CASSYSSALGDEQFF
few TRBJ2-1 TRBD1 TRBV10-1 TGCGCCAGCAGTAAGGGACAGGGTGAGCAGTTCTTC CASSKGQGEQFF
NA TRBJ2-7 NA TRBV5-1 TGCGCCAGCAGCTTGGAAGGGACCCAATACAATGAGCAGTACTTC CASSLEGTQYNEQYF
few TRBJ1-6 NA TRBV13 TGTGCCAGCAGCTTACACCCGCCCGGGCGTAATTCACCCCTCCACTTT CASSLHPPGRNSPLHF
few TRBJ2-3 TRBD2 TRBV5-1 TGCGCCAGCAGCTTGTCGCCTAGCGGGACTACCACAGATACGCAGTATTTT CASSLSPSGTTTDTQYF
NA TRBJ2-7 NA TRBV28 TGTGCCAGCAGGACCTGGGACGTGGCCCGCGAGCAGTACTTC CASRTWDVAREQYF
NA TRBJ1-4 TRBD1 TRBV4-2 TGTGCCAGCAGCCTACCGGACAGGGATAATGAAAAACTGTTTTTT CASSLPDRDNEKLFF
NA TRBJ2-1 TRBD2 TRBV11-2 TGTGCCAGCAGCTTAGATGGTAGCGGGGGGGTTTACAATGAGCAGTTCTTC CASSLDGSGGVYNEQFF
few TRBJ2-3 NA TRBV6-1 TGTGCCAGCATCCACCTGGCTAGGCGCACAGATACGCAGTATTTT CASIHLARRTDTQYF
NA TRBJ2-7 NA TRBV30 TGTGCCTGGAGTGAGGCATACGAGCAGTACTTC CAWSEAYEQYF
NA TRBJ2-2 NA TRBV7-2 TGTGCCAGTACCGGGGGCCCGAACACCGGGGAGCTGTTTTTT CASTGGPNTGELFF
many TRBJ1-5 NA TRBV5-1 TGTGCCAGCAGCCTTAACAGGGATCAGCCCCAGCATTTT CASSLNRDQPQHF
few TRBJ1-2 NA TRBV25-1 TGTGCCAGCAGTGAATTGACAGGATCTGGCTACACCTTC CASSELTGSGYTF
NA TRBJ2-7 TRBD2 TRBV28 TGTGCCAGCAGTTTAACCTCCGGTAGCGGGATCTACGAGCAGTACTTC CASSLTSGSGIYEQYF
NA TRBJ1-5 NA TRBV4-1 TGCGCCAGCAGCCAAGATTGGAGGGTTCAGCCCCAGCATTTT CASSQDWRVQPQHF
few TRBJ2-1 TRBD1 TRBV10-3 TGTGCCATCAGGAACAGGGGCAATGAGCAGTTCTTC CAIRNRGNEQFF